This entry lists 2 T cell receptor beta chains sequenced from one sample in a study of T-cell memory formation after mild COVID-19. TCRdb independently ran MiXCR on the 5' RACE reads; one entry per CDR3 protein. The data show approximately 100,000 distinct CDR3 sequences, over 15% seen once. The material sequenced was PBMCs or a T cell subset sorted from them (not recorded which). These receptors were obtained from an adult woman who had mild COVID-19 (a few samples of this study predate the infection). Cell type and time point are not known.

CDR3 sequence reads: CASREGAWQPQHF. The CDR3 DNA reads as TGTGCCAGCAGAGAGGGGGCTTGGCAGCCCCAGCATTTT. The rearrangement uses TRBV12-3 or TRBV12-4 and TRBJ1-5; the match to TRBD1 covers 7 bases. The CDR3 extends over 13 amino acids. Germline trimming cut 6 bases from V and 7 bases from J; bases unmatched to any gene: 6.

This clonotype was detected a few times. The chain is built from TRBV5-6 and TRBJ1-1, with 7 bases lining up with TRBD1. The CDR3 spans 18 residues. V was pared by 3 bases and J by 1 base, with 15 bases of the junction left unmatched. From germline, CDR1 is SGHDT and CDR2 YYEEEE. The CDR3 loop is CASSSGLYTGTANTEAFF. As DNA, the CDR3 is TGTGCCAGCAGCTCCGGGCTGTATACGGGGACAGCGAACACTGAAGCTTTCTTT.